Listed below are T cell receptor beta chains from one sample, sequenced in a study of Graves' ophthalmopathy and Graves' hyperthyroidism. TCRdb independently ran MiXCR on the multiplex PCR reads; one entry per CDR3 protein. The repertoire holds 200,000 to 250,000 distinct CDR3 sequences, with 20% to 25% as singletons. Sequenced input: peripheral blood. These TCRs come from a woman aged 45 to 65 with Graves' ophthalmopathy. Each CDR3 is given with its conserved first and last residue. The D gene is left open where the match is weak. Where a row states a size, it is once, few, many or the class of an expanded clone; other rows omit it.

TRBV12-3/TRBV12-4,TRBD1,TRBJ1-1,few,CASSLGGQRRVSTEAFF,TGTGCCAGCAGTTTAGGGGGACAGCGGCGGGTGAGCACTGAAGCTTTCTTT
TRBV19,.,TRBJ2-7,many,CASSIAGRVGEQYF,TGTGCCAGTAGTATTGCCGGCAGGGTGGGTGAGCAGTACTTC
TRBV6-1,.,TRBJ2-5,.,CASSEGAGLLKETQYF,TGTGCCAGCAGTGAAGGGGCCGGACTTCTGAAAGAGACCCAGTACTTC
TRBV12-3/TRBV12-4,.,TRBJ1-1,many,CASSPWGAEAFF,TGTGCCAGCAGTCCTTGGGGCGCGGAGGCTTTCTTT
TRBV19,TRBD1,TRBJ1-2,few,CASTPPGTALANYGYTF,TGTGCCAGTACCCCCCCGGGGACAGCCTTAGCTAACTATGGCTACACCTTC
TRBV6-5,.,TRBJ1-1,.,CASSYTGTNMNTEAFF,TGTGCCAGCAGTTACACCGGGACAAACATGAACACTGAAGCTTTCTTT
TRBV24-1,.,TRBJ1-1,many,CATSDHQGTEAFF,TGTGCCACCAGTGATCACCAGGGGACGGAAGCTTTCTTT
TRBV20-1,.,TRBJ1-1,few,CSATQGFDTEAFF,TGCAGTGCTACCCAGGGTTTTGACACTGAAGCTTTCTTT
TRBV7-8,TRBD2,TRBJ2-2,.,CASSYQTSGRSAGELFF,TGTGCCAGCAGCTACCAGACTAGCGGGAGATCGGCCGGGGAGCTGTTTTTT
TRBV30,.,TRBJ1-1,few,CAWSRGLRDGAFF,TGTGCCTGGAGCCGAGGACTCCGGGACGGAGCTTTCTTT
TRBV6-1,TRBD2,TRBJ2-7,.,CASSEVRAGGYEQYF,TGTGCCAGCAGTGAAGTTAGGGCGGGAGGTTACGAGCAGTACTTC
TRBV9,.,TRBJ2-5,.,CASSVLPGEETQYF,TGTGCCAGCAGCGTACTTCCGGGAGAAGAGACCCAGTACTTC
TRBV5-1,.,TRBJ2-7,many,CASSLDIAYEQYF,TGCGCCAGCAGCTTGGACATCGCCTACGAGCAGTACTTC
TRBV6-5,TRBD2,TRBJ2-5,many,CASRPGGKETQYF,TGTGCCAGCAGACCGGGGGGGAAAGAGACCCAGTACTTC
TRBV11-3,.,TRBJ1-2,.,CASSLGPANYGYTF,TGTGCCAGCAGCTTAGGTCCAGCGAACTATGGCTACACCTTC
TRBV4-1,.,TRBJ1-2,many,CASSQDLGVSNYGYTF,TGCGCCAGCAGCCAAGATCTAGGGGTTTCTAACTATGGCTACACCTTC
TRBV5-1,.,TRBJ2-5,.,CASSQQDPGLQETQYF,TGCGCCAGCAGTCAACAGGACCCAGGACTCCAAGAGACCCAGTACTTC
TRBV27,.,TRBJ2-7,many,CASSLRLGYEQYF,TGTGCCAGCAGTTTAAGACTAGGCTACGAGCAGTACTTC
TRBV20-1,.,TRBJ2-7,many,CSGAWAVSYEQYF,TGCAGCGGGGCCTGGGCGGTCTCCTACGAGCAGTACTTC
TRBV18,.,TRBJ1-1,many,CASSPPSLNTEAFF,TGTGCCAGCTCACCACCTTCCCTGAACACTGAAGCTTTCTTT